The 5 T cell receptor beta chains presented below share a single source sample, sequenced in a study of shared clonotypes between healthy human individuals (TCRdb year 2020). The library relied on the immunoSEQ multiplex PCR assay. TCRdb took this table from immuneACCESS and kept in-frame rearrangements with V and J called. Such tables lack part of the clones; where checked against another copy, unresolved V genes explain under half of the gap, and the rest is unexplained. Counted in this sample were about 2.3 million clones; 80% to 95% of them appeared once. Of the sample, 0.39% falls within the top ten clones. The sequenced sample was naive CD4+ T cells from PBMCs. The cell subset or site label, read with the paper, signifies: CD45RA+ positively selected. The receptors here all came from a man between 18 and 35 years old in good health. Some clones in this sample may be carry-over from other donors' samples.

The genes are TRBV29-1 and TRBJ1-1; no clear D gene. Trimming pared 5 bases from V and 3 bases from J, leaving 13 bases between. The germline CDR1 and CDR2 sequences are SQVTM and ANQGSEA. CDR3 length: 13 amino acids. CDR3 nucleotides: TGCAGCGTTACGGGGTCTGGCGACACTGAAGCTTTCTTT. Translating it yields CSVTGSGDTEAFF.

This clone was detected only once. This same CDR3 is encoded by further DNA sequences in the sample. The DNA for the CDR3 is TGTGCCAGCTCACCAAGGGCAGAGACCCAGTACTTC. Residues: CASSPRAETQYF. The chain links TRBV18 to TRBJ2-5; D is uncertain. The V and J ends lost 2 bases and 4 bases respectively, with 5 bases between them. Germline CDR1 reads KGHSH; CDR2 reads LQKENI. CDR3 length equals 12 residues.

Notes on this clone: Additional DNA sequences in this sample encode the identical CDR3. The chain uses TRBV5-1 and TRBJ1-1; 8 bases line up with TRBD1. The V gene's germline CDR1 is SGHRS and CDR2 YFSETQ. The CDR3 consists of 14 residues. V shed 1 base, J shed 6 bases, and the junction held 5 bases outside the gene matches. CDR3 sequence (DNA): TGCGCCAGCAGCTTGACAGGGGGATCGGCTGAAGCTTTCTTT. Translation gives CASSLTGGSAEAFF.

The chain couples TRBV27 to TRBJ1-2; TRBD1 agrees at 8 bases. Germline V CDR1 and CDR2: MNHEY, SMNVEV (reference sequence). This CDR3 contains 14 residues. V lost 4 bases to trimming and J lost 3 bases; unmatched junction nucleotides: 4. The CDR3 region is CASSSLGQDYGYTF. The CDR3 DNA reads TGTGCCAGCAGTTCATTGGGACAGGACTATGGCTACACCTTC.

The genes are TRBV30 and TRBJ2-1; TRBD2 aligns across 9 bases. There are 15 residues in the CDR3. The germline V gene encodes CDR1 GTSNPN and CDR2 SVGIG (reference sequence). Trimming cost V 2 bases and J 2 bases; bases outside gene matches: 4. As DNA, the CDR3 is TGTGCCTGGAGTACCGGGACTAGCCCCTACAATGAGCAGTTCTTC. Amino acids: CAWSTGTSPYNEQFF.